This TCR beta chain is from a study of STAT5B mutations in CD4+ large granular lymphocyte leukemia. The study's findings and limits: The CD4+ versus CD8+ T-LGLL clonality difference may reflect limited sample size. Top patient clones used TRBV06 genes more often: 8/27 versus 2/35 in controls.

The germline V gene has CDR1 SGHRS and CDR2 YFSETQ. The CDR3 is made up of 15 amino acids. Trimming removed 3 bases at V and 4 bases at J, with 13 bases between. The assay was run at survey level. Produced via immunoSEQ multiplex PCR; TCRdb's table is partial and in-frame only. The sample has more than 30,000 clones, 69% seen once; the top ten hold about 2.5%. A remark on this clone: The antigen remains undetermined.

The source material was CD4+ T cells from blood buffy coats. The receptor was derived from a human donor in good health. The J gene is TRBJ1-4, the V gene TRBV5-1, with D possibly matching TRBD1 (6 bases). DNA of the CDR3: TGCGCCAGCAGCTCCGAGGGAGGGGGTAATGAAAAACTGTTTTTT. This translates into CASSSEGGGNEKLFF.